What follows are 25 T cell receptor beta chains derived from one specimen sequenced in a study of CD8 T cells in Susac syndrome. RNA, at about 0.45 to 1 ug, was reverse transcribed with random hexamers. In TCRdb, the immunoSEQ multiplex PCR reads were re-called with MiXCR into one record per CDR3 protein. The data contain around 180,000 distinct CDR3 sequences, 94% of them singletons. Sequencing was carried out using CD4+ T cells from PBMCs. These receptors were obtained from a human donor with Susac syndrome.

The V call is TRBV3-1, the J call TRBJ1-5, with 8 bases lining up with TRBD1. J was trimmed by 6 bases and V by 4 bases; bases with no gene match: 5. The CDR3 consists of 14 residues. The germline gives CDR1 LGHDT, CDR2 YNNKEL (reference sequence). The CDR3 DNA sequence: TGTGCCAGCAGCCTCCAGGGGGCAGGTCAGCCCCAGCATTTT. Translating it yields CASSLQGAGQPQHF.

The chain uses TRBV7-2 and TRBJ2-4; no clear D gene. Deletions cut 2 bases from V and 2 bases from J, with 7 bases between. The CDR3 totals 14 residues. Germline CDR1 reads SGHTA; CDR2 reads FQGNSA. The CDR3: CASSLQGPKNIQYF. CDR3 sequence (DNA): TGTGCCAGCAGCTTACAAGGGCCCAAAAACATTCAGTACTTC. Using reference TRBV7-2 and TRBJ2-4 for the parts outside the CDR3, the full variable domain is GAGVSQSPSNKVTEKGKDVELRCDPISGHTALYWYRQSLGQGLEFLIYFQGNSAPDKSGLPSDRFSAERTGGSVSTLTIQRTQQEDSAVYLCASSLQGPKNIQYFGAGTRLSVL.

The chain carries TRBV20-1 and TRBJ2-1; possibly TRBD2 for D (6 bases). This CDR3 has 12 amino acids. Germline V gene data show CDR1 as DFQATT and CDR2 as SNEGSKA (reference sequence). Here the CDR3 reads CNPSGTYNEQFF. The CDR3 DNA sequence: TGCAACCCCTCAGGGACTTACAATGAGCAGTTCTTC.

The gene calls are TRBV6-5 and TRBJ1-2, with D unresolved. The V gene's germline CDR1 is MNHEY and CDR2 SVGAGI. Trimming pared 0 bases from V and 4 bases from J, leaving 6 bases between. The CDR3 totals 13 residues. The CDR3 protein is CASSYSQFYGYTF. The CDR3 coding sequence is TGTGCCAGCAGTTACTCGCAGTTCTATGGCTACACCTTC.

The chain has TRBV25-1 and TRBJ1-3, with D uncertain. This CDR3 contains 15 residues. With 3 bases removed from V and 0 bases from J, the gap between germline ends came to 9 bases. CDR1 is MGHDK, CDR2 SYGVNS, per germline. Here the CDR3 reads CASSDHTSSGNTIYF. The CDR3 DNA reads TGTGCCAGCAGTGACCACACCAGCTCTGGAAACACCATATATTTT.

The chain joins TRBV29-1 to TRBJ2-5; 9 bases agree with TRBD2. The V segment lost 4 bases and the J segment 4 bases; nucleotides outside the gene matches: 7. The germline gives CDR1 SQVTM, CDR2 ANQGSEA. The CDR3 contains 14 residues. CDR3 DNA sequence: TGCAGCGTTGGTTGGAGCGGGGGGAGAGAGACCCAGTACTTC. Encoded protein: CSVGWSGGRETQYF.

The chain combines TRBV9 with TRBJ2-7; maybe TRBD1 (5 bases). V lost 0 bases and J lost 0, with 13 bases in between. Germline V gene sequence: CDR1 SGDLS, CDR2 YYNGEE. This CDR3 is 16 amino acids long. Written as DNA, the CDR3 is TGTGCCAGCAGCGTAGTTCAGGGAAAAATCTCCTACGAGCAGTACTTC. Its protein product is CASSVVQGKISYEQYF.

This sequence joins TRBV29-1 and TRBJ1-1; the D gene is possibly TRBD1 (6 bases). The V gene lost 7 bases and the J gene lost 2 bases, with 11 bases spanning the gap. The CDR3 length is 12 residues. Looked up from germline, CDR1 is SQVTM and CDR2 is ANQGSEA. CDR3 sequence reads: CSAGQTNTEAFF. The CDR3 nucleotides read TGCAGCGCAGGACAGACAAACACTGAAGCTTTCTTT.

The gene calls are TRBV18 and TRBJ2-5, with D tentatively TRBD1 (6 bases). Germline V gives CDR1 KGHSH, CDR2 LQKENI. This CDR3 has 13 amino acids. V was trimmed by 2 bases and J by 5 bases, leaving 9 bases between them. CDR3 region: CASSPGGLETQYF. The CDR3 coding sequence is TGTGCCAGCTCACCAGGGGGCCTGGAGACCCAGTACTTC.

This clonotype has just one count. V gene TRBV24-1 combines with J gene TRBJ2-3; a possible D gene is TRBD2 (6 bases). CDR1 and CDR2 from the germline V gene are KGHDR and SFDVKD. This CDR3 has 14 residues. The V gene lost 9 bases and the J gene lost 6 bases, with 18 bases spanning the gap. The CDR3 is CATSRDGTQDTQYF. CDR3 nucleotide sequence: TGTGCCACCTCGCGGGACGGAACACAGGATACGCAGTATTTT.

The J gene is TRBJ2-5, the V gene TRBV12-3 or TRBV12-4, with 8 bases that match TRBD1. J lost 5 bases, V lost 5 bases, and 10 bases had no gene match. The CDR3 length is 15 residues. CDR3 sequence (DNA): TGTGCCAGCAGTGACCTACAGGGGGTGGGTGAGACCCAGTACTTC. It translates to CASSDLQGVGETQYF.

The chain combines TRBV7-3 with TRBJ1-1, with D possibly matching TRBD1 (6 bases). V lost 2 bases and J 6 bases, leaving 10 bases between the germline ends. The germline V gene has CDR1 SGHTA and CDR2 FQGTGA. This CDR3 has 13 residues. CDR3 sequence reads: CASSLVAGAEAFF. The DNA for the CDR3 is TGTGCCAGCAGCTTAGTGGCAGGGGCTGAAGCTTTCTTT.

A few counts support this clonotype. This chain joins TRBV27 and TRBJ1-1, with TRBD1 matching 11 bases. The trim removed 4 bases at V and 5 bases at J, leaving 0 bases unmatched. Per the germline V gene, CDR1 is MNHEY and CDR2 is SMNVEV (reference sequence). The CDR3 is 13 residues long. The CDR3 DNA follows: TGTGCCAGCAGTTGGGACAGGGGGACTGAAGCTTTCTTT. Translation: CASSWDRGTEAFF.

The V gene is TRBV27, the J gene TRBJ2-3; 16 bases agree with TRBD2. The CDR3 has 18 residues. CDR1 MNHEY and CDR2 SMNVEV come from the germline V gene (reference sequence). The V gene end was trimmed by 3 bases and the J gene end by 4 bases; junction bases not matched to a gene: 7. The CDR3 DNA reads TGTGCCAGCAGTTTCTACCCGGGACTAGCGGGGGGGGCAGATACGCAGTATTTT. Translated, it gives CASSFYPGLAGGADTQYF.

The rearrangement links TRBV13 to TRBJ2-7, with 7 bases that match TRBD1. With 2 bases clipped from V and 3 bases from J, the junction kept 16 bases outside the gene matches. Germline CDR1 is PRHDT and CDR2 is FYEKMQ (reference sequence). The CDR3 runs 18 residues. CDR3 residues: CASSLSTGTEIQRYEQYF. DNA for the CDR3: TGTGCCAGCAGCTTATCAACCGGGACAGAAATACAGCGCTACGAGCAGTACTTC.

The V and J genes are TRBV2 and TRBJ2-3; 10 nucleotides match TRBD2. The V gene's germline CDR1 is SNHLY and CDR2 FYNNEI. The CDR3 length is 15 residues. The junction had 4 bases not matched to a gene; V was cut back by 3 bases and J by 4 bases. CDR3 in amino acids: CASSETSGLADTQYF. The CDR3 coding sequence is TGTGCCAGCAGTGAGACTAGCGGGTTGGCAGATACGCAGTATTTT.

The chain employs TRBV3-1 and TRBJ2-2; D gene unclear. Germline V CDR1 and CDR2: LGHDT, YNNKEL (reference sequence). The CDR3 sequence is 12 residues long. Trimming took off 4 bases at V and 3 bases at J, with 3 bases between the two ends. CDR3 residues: CASSPYTGELFF. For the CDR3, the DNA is TGTGCCAGCAGCCCCTACACCGGGGAGCTGTTTTTT.

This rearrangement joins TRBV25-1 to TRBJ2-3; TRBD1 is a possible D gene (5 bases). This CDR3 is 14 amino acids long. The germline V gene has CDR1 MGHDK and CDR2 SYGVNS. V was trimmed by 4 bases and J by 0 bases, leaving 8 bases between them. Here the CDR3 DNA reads TGTGCCAGCAGTGGGGGCCTCAGCACAGATACGCAGTATTTT. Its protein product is CASSGGLSTDTQYF.

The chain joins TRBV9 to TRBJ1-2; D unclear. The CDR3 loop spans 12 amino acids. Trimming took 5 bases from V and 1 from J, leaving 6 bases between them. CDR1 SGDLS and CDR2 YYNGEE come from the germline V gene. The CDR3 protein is CASSMGNYGYTF. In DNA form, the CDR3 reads TGTGCCAGCAGTATGGGTAACTATGGCTACACCTTC.

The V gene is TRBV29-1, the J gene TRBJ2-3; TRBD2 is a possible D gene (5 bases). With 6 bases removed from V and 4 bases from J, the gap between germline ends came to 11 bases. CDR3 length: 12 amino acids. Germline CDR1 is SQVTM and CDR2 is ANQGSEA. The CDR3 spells CSVRLAADTQYF. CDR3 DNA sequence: TGCAGCGTGCGTCTAGCTGCAGATACGCAGTATTTT.

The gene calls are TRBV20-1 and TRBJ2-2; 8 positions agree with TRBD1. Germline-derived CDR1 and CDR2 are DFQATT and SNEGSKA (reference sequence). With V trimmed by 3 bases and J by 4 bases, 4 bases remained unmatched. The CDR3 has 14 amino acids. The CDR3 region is CSASDGQGTGELFF. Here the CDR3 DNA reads TGCAGTGCTAGCGACGGACAGGGCACCGGGGAGCTGTTTTTT.

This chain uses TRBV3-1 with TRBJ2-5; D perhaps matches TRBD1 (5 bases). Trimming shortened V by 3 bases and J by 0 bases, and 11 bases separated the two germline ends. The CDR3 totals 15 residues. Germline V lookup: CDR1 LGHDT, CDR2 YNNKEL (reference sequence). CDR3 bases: TGTGCCAGCAGCCACCAGGACATGTACCAAGAGACCCAGTACTTC. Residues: CASSHQDMYQETQYF.

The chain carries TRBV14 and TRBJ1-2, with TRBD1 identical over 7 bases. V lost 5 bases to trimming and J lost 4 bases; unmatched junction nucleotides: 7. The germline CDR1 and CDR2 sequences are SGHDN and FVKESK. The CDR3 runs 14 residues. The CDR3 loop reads CASSDRQGSYGYTF. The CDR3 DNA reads TGTGCCAGCAGCGATAGACAGGGCAGCTATGGCTACACCTTC.

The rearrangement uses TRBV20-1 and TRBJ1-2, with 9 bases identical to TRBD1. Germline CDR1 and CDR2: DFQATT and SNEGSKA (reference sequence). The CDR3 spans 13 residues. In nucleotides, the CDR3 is TGCAGCCTTGGTTCCGGGACAGGGAATGGCTACACCTTC. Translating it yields CSLGSGTGNGYTF.

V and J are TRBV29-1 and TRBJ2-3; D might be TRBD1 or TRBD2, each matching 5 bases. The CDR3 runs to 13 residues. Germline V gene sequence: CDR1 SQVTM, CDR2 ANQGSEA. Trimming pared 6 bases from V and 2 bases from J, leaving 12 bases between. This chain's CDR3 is CSVDPGPTDTQYF. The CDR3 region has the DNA TGCAGCGTCGACCCGGGACCCACAGATACGCAGTATTTT.